Listed here are 31 T cell receptor beta chains from one sample, sequenced in a study of T-cell reconstitution after alpha-beta-depleted transplantation in children. Unique molecular identifiers were incorporated when the TCRbeta library was constructed. In TCRdb, the PCR reads were re-called with MiXCR into one record per CDR3 protein. The table includes 150,000 to 250,000 distinct CDR3 sequences, approximately 6.8% detected once. The sequenced sample was PBMCs, obtained before TCRalphabeta/CD19-depleted stem cell transplant. Receptors were obtained from a girl under three years old with combined immunodeficiency, due to receive a stem cell transplant.

This clonotype was found many times. The chain carries TRBV28 and TRBJ2-3; 9 bases line up with TRBD2. The germline CDR1 and CDR2 sequences are MDHEN and SYDVKM. Trimming removed 6 bases from V and 3 bases from J; junction bases left unmatched: 10. CDR3 size: 16 residues. CDR3 protein: CASRVAGEEWTDTQYF. The CDR3 nucleotides are TGTGCCAGCAGAGTAGCGGGAGAAGAGTGGACAGATACGCAGTATTTT.

This clonotype was counted many times. The chain has TRBV27 and TRBJ2-7; 9 bases agree with TRBD2. Germline lookup yields CDR1 MNHEY and CDR2 SMNVEV (reference sequence). Trimming removed 4 bases from V and 3 bases from J; junction bases left unmatched: 10. This CDR3 has 16 amino acids. The DNA for the CDR3 is TGTGCCAGCAGTTCACCACCGGGACTAGCCCTCTACGAGCAGTACTTC. This encodes CASSSPPGLALYEQYF.

This clonotype has a count of ten or more. The chain uses TRBV7-9 and TRBJ2-7, with 9 positions matching TRBD1. V gave up 5 bases and J gave up 2 bases; unmatched junction bases: 13. This CDR3 is 17 amino acids long. From germline, CDR1 is SEHNR and CDR2 FQNEAQ (reference sequence). The CDR3 protein is CASSGTRGQGLPYEQYF. Written as DNA, the CDR3 is TGTGCCAGCAGCGGAACGAGGGGACAGGGTCTACCCTACGAGCAGTACTTC.

This clonotype was seen many times. This chain joins TRBV7-8 and TRBJ1-5, with 7 bases matching TRBD1. The V and J ends lost 1 base and 7 bases, in that order; junction bases with no gene match: 4. Germline values: CDR1 SGHVS, CDR2 FQNEAQ. CDR3 length: 14 residues. The CDR3 loop is CASSLGRDRQPQHF. The DNA of the CDR3 is TGTGCCAGCAGCTTAGGACGGGACAGACAGCCCCAGCATTTT.

This clonotype showed up many times. The chain couples TRBV20-1 to TRBJ2-1, with unresolved D. The CDR3 contains 14 residues. V lost 3 bases, J lost 1 base, and 10 bases lay in between. Looked up from germline, CDR1 is DFQATT and CDR2 is SNEGSKA (reference sequence). The DNA for the CDR3 is TGCAGTGCTAGTGGGCGAGATTCCTACAATGAGCAGTTCTTC. Translating it yields CSASGRDSYNEQFF.

This clonotype was detected ten times or more. CDR3 in DNA: TGCAGCGTTGATTTGGGTTTCGCGAACACCGGGGAGCTGTTTTTT. Encoded protein: CSVDLGFANTGELFF. V and J are TRBV29-1 and TRBJ2-2; no clear D. CDR1 SQVTM and CDR2 ANQGSEA come from the germline V gene. The CDR3 is made up of 15 amino acids. V shed 3 bases and J shed 0 bases, with 11 bases lying between them.

This clonotype was picked up many times. V is TRBV7-3 and J is TRBJ2-1; D may correspond to TRBD1 or TRBD2 (5 bases each). Trimming took 3 bases from V and 6 from J, leaving 15 bases between them. CDR1 is SGHTA, CDR2 FQGTGA, per germline. This CDR3 has 15 amino acids. The CDR3 DNA follows: TGTGCCAGCAGCTTCGGACACCCGAGGGCCAATGAGCAGTTCTTC. Protein product: CASSFGHPRANEQFF. Variable domain in full (rest from reference TRBV7-3 and TRBJ2-1): GAGVSQTPSNKVTEKGKYVELRCDPISGHTALYWYRQSLGQGPEFLIYFQGTGAADDSGLPNDRFFAVRPEGSVSTLKIQRTERGDSAVYLCASSFGHPRANEQFFGPGTRLTVL.

This clonotype showed up many times. The genes are TRBV27 and TRBJ2-7; the match to TRBD2 covers 13 bases. The CDR3 totals 16 residues. After removal of 3 bases from V and 4 bases from J, the junction contained 6 bases not matched to a gene. The germline V gene has CDR1 MNHEY and CDR2 SMNVEV (reference sequence). The CDR3 nucleotides are TGTGCCAGCAGTTTGGAAGGGACTAGCGGGATGTACGAGCAGTACTTC. Protein sequence: CASSLEGTSGMYEQYF.

This clonotype appeared many times. DNA of the CDR3: TGTGCCAGCAGCTTAGCCCGCACCTTTTACGAGCAGTACTTC. This codes for CASSLARTFYEQYF. The rearrangement uses TRBV7-9 and TRBJ2-7; no firm D call. The CDR3 length is 14 residues. Germline CDR1 SEHNR, CDR2 FQNEAQ (reference sequence). The V and J ends lost 0 bases and 4 bases respectively, with 10 bases between them. Full variable domain (remainder filled in from reference TRBV7-9 and TRBJ2-7): DTGVSQNPRHKITKRGQNVTFRCDPISEHNRLYWYRQTLGQGPEFLTYFQNEAQLEKSRLLSDRFSAERPKGSFSTLEIQRTEQGDSAMYLCASSLARTFYEQYFGPGTRLTVT.

Ten or more counts support this clonotype. For the CDR3, the DNA is TGTGCCAGCAGCTTGGGGACTAGCAATGAGCAGTTCTTC. As protein: CASSLGTSNEQFF. The rearrangement joins TRBV5-4 to TRBJ2-1, with 7 bases lining up with TRBD2. V lost 0 bases and J lost 6; bases outside the gene matches: 0. This CDR3 has 13 amino acids. In germline, CDR1 is SGHNT, CDR2 YYREEE (reference sequence).

This clonotype was picked up many times. This chain joins TRBV12-3 or TRBV12-4 and TRBJ2-7; D possibly corresponds to TRBD1 (5 bases). V lost 5 bases and J lost 2, with 13 bases in between. CDR3 length equals 14 residues. The CDR3 sequence: CASSGDPRAYEQYF. The DNA of the CDR3 is TGTGCCAGCAGTGGCGACCCCAGGGCCTACGAGCAGTACTTC.

This clonotype was seen ten or more times. The V call is TRBV20-1, the J call TRBJ2-1; D perhaps matches TRBD2 (6 bases). CDR1 and CDR2 from the germline V gene are DFQATT and SNEGSKA (reference sequence). This CDR3 is built from 17 residues. V dropped 0 bases and J dropped 6 bases, with 21 bases sitting between them. The CDR3 is CSARDPGTPSHGNEQFF. The CDR3 DNA follows: TGCAGTGCTAGAGACCCAGGGACTCCTTCCCACGGCAATGAGCAGTTCTTC.

This clonotype was observed at least ten times. V and J are TRBV4-1 and TRBJ1-2; 8 bases fit TRBD1. The V gene's germline CDR1 is MGHRA and CDR2 YSYEKL. The V gene end was trimmed by 1 base and the J gene end by 4 bases; junction bases not matched to a gene: 5. This CDR3 region has 15 residues. CDR3: CASSQVQGAVYGYTF. CDR3 nucleotides: TGCGCCAGCAGCCAAGTTCAGGGGGCGGTCTATGGCTACACCTTC.

This clonotype was seen at least ten times. The rearrangement links TRBV2 to TRBJ2-7, with D possibly TRBD1 on 5 matching bases. This CDR3 comprises 12 residues. Germline V gene sequence: CDR1 SNHLY, CDR2 FYNNEI. V gave up 1 base and J gave up 6 bases, with 7 bases separating them. CDR3 loop: CASSEVRVEQYF. Written as DNA, the CDR3 is TGTGCCAGCAGTGAAGTCAGGGTCGAGCAGTACTTC.

Only a few counts were recorded for this clonotype. This chain uses TRBV5-1 with TRBJ1-2, with D possibly matching TRBD1 (6 bases). The CDR3 covers 17 residues. Trimming left V 4 bases short and J 5 bases short, with 24 bases between. Germline CDR1 reads SGHRS; CDR2 reads YFSETQ. The DNA for the CDR3 is TGCGCCAGCAGCCACAATTCCGGGACAAAAGTTCATTATGGCTACACCTTC. Translated, it gives CASSHNSGTKVHYGYTF.

For this clonotype: Since a much larger clone is just one base distant, this may be a read error. CDR3 DNA: TGTGCCAGCAGCTCACGGGTTGGGGCCAACGGCCTGACTTTC. It codes for CASSSRVGANGLTF. This chain links TRBV7-8 with TRBJ2-6, with D perhaps TRBD1 (5 bases). CDR1 and CDR2 from the germline V gene are SGHVS and FQNEAQ. CDR3 length: 14 amino acids. Full variable domain (remainder filled in from reference TRBV7-8 and TRBJ2-6): GAGVSQSPRYKVAKRGQDVALRCDPISGHVSLFWYQQALGQGPEFLTYFQNEAQLDKSGLPSDRFFAERPEGSVSTLKIQRTQQEDSAVYLCASSSRVGANGLTFGAGSRLTVL.

Many counts were recorded for this clonotype. The chain recombines TRBV6-2 or TRBV6-3 with TRBJ2-1; 13 bases fit TRBD2. This CDR3 contains 16 residues. After removal of 4 bases from V and 4 bases from J, the junction contained 4 bases not matched to a gene. Germline loops: CDR1 MNHEY, CDR2 SVGEGT. The CDR3 here is CASSLLGLAGYNEQFF. In nucleotides, the CDR3 is TGTGCCAGCAGTTTACTGGGACTAGCGGGGTACAATGAGCAGTTCTTC.

Ten or more counts support this clonotype. The chain has TRBV28 and TRBJ2-5; D is unresolved. CDR3 length: 14 residues. CDR1 and CDR2 from the germline V gene are MDHEN and SYDVKM. V shed 5 bases and J shed 2 bases, with 12 bases lying between them. CDR3 bases: TGTGCCAGCAGTCCTCTTCGGCTTCAAGAGACCCAGTACTTC. Translation gives CASSPLRLQETQYF.

This clonotype came up many times. The V gene is TRBV12-3 or TRBV12-4, the J gene TRBJ2-5, with D perhaps matching TRBD1 (5 bases). Trimming left V 2 bases short and J 6 bases short, with 10 bases between. This CDR3 has 13 residues. DNA for the CDR3: TGTGCCAGCAGTTTACAGGGAATACAGACCCAGTACTTC. Protein sequence: CASSLQGIQTQYF.

This clonotype was seen a few times. The chain links TRBV5-1 to TRBJ2-1; 7 bases fit TRBD2. The V segment lost 4 bases and the J segment 9 bases; nucleotides outside the gene matches: 13. Germline assignment: CDR1 SGHRS and CDR2 YFSETQ. This CDR3 contains 15 residues. CDR3 region: CASSAPGGGNSEQFF. The CDR3 DNA sequence: TGCGCCAGCAGCGCCCCGGGGGGAGGCAATTCTGAGCAGTTCTTC.

The rearrangement links TRBV4-3 to TRBJ2-5, with 8 bases matching TRBD2. Germline CDR1 is LGHNA and CDR2 is YSLEER. The CDR3 has 15 amino acids. The V gene end was trimmed by 0 bases and the J gene end by 4 bases; junction bases not matched to a gene: 4. The CDR3 bases are TGCGCCAGCAGCCAAGACTCGGGAGGGGGAGAGACCCAGTACTTC. This encodes CASSQDSGGGETQYF.

This clonotype occurred many times. The gene calls are TRBV20-1 and TRBJ1-1; the D gene is possibly TRBD1 (5 bases). V lost 5 bases to trimming and J lost 6 bases, with 16 bases between them. CDR1 DFQATT and CDR2 SNEGSKA come from the germline V gene (reference sequence). This CDR3 is 13 amino acids long. The CDR3 coding sequence is TGCAGTGCTCGCATAAATTCAGGGTCTGAAGCTTTCTTT. It encodes CSARINSGSEAFF.

The chain employs TRBV28 and TRBJ2-3, with TRBD2 identical over 13 bases. V gave up 6 bases and J gave up 5 bases; unmatched junction bases: 8. This CDR3 spans 16 amino acids. Germline loops: CDR1 MDHEN, CDR2 SYDVKM. CDR3 sequence: CASRLTLAGGLDTQYF. CDR3 sequence (DNA): TGTGCCAGCAGACTAACACTAGCGGGAGGGTTAGATACGCAGTATTTT.

This clonotype appeared many times. The gene calls are TRBV12-3 or TRBV12-4 and TRBJ2-5, with 12 bases that match TRBD2. This CDR3 comprises 16 residues. V was clipped by 5 bases and J by 5 bases; unmatched bases: 9. CDR3 sequence reads: CASSNSRTSGMETQYF. CDR3 DNA sequence: TGTGCCAGCAGTAACTCCCGGACTAGCGGGATGGAGACCCAGTACTTC.

This clonotype was observed many times. CDR3 nucleotide sequence: TGTGCCAGCAGCGCCTTACTCGGCCAGAGCACAGATACGCAGTATTTT. The encoded protein is CASSALLGQSTDTQYF. The chain recombines TRBV9 with TRBJ2-3, with unresolved D. Trimming removed 3 bases from V and 0 bases from J, with 14 bases in between. The CDR3 length is 16 residues. Germline V gene data show CDR1 as SGDLS and CDR2 as YYNGEE.

This clonotype was counted between two and nine times. The rearrangement uses TRBV10-3 and TRBJ1-1; D gene ambiguous. Trimming stripped 3 bases from V and 3 bases from J, with 8 bases between. Germline-derived CDR1 and CDR2 are ENHRY and SYGVKD. The CDR3 length is 13 residues. CDR3 nucleotides: TGTGCCATCAGTGATGGGAGATACACTGAAGCTTTCTTT. Protein sequence: CAISDGRYTEAFF.

V and J are TRBV20-1 and TRBJ2-1; D call uncertain. The V gene lost 3 bases and the J gene lost 6 bases, with 12 bases spanning the gap. The CDR3 runs 13 residues. Germline CDR1 is DFQATT and CDR2 is SNEGSKA (reference sequence). CDR3 region: CSASGASGNEQFF. The CDR3 DNA sequence: TGCAGTGCTAGTGGCGCTTCTGGCAATGAGCAGTTCTTC.

This clonotype was counted ten times or more. The V and J genes are TRBV7-2 and TRBJ2-5; TRBD2 matches 7 bases. This CDR3 spans 15 amino acids. Germline V gene data show CDR1 as SGHTA and CDR2 as FQGNSA. J was trimmed by 4 bases and V by 1 base; bases with no gene match: 6. The CDR3 DNA reads as TGTGCCAGCAGCTTAGAAGGGGCTAGCGGAGAGACCCAGTACTTC. It codes for CASSLEGASGETQYF.

This clonotype has ten or more counts. The chain joins TRBV7-8 to TRBJ2-2; 9 nucleotides line up with TRBD2. CDR1 is SGHVS, CDR2 FQNEAQ, per germline. Losses at the gene ends were 5 bases for V and 6 bases for J; bases not matched to a gene: 4. CDR3 size: 14 residues. CDR3 DNA sequence: TGTGCCAGCAGCACCCGCGGGGGGGCCGGGGAGCTGTTTTTT. This gives the protein CASSTRGGAGELFF.

This clonotype was counted many times. The chain couples TRBV29-1 to TRBJ2-1; 9 bases map to TRBD2. The CDR3 extends over 14 amino acids. CDR1 and CDR2 (germline): SQVTM, ANQGSEA. Unmatched junction bases numbered 11, after V lost 6 bases and J lost 8 bases. DNA of the CDR3: TGCAGCGTCAGTCGGGCTAGCGGGAAGGATGAGCAGTTCTTC. Its translation: CSVSRASGKDEQFF.

This clonotype was seen ten or more times. The chain is built from TRBV12-3 or TRBV12-4 and TRBJ2-7; TRBD1 matches 9 bases. CDR3 length: 13 amino acids. The V and J ends lost 10 bases and 2 bases, in that order; junction bases with no gene match: 6. The CDR3 is CATPTGGPYEQYF. The CDR3 DNA is TGTGCCACCCCGACAGGGGGGCCCTACGAGCAGTACTTC.